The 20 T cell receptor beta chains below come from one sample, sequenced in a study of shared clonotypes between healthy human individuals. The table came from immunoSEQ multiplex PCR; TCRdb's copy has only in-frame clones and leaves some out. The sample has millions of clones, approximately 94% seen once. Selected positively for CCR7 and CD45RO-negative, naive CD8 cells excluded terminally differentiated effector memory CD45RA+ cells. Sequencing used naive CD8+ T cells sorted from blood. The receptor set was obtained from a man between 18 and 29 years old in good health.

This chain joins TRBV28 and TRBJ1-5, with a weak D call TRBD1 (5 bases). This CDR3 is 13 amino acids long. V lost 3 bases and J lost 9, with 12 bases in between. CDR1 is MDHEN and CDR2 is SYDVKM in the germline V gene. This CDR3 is CASSFGALPPQHF. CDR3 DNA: TGTGCCAGCAGTTTTGGGGCCCTCCCGCCCCAGCATTTT.

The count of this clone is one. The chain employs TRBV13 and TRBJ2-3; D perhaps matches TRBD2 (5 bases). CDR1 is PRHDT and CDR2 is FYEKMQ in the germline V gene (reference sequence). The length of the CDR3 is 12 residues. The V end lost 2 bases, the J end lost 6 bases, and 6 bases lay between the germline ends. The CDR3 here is CASSLRRDTQYF. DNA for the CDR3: TGTGCCAGCAGCTTAAGGAGGGATACGCAGTATTTT.

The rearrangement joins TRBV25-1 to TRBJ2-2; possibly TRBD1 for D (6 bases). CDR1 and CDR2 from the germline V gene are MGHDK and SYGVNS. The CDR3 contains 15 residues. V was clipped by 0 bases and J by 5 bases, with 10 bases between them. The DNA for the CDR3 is TGTGCCAGCAGTGAATATGTAGGGGGAACCGGGGAGCTGTTTTTT. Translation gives CASSEYVGGTGELFF.

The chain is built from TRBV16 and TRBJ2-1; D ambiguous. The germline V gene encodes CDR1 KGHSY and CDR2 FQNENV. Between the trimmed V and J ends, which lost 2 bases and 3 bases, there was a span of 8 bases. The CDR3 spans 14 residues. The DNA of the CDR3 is TGTGCCAGCAGCCAACAATCCGGCTACAATGAGCAGTTCTTC. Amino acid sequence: CASSQQSGYNEQFF.

For the CDR3, the DNA is TGTGCCACCAGTTTGTGGGACAGGTACAATGAGCAGTTCTTC. Translation gives CATSLWDRYNEQFF. V is TRBV15 and J is TRBJ2-1; 8 bases align to TRBD1. The CDR3 runs 14 residues. V shed 6 bases and J 4 bases; nucleotides not matched to a gene: 5. CDR1 LNHNV and CDR2 YYDKDF come from the germline V gene (reference sequence).

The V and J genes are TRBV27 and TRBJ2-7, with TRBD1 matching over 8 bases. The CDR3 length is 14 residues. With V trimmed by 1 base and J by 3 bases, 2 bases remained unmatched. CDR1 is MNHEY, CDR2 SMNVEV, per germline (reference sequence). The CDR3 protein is CASSLLDRDYEQYF. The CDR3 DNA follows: TGTGCCAGCAGTTTATTGGACAGGGACTACGAGCAGTACTTC.

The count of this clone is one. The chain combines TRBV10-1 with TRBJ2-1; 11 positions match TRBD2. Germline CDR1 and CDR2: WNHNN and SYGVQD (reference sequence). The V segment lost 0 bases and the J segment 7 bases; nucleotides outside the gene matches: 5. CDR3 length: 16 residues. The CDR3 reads CASSESFLAGGNEQFF. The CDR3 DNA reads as TGCGCCAGCAGTGAGTCGTTTCTAGCGGGAGGAAATGAGCAGTTCTTC.

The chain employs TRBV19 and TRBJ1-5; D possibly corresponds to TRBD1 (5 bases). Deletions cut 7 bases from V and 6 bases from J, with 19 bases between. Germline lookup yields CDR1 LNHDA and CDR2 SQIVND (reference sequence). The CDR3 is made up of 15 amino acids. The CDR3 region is CASIRGGDIGQPQHF. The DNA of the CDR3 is TGTGCCAGTATCCGGGGGGGTGATATTGGTCAGCCCCAGCATTTT.

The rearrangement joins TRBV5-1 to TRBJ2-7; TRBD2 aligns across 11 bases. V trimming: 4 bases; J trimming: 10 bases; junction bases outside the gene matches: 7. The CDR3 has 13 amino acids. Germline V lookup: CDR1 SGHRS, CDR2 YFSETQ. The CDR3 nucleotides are TGCGCCAGCAGCATATTAGCGGGAGGGGACCAGTACTTC. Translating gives CASSILAGGDQYF. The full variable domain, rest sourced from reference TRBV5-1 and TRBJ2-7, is KAGVTQTPRYLIKTRGQQVTLSCSPISGHRSVSWYQQTPGQGLQFLFEYFSETQRNKGNFPGRFSGRQFSNSRSEMNVSTLELGDSALYLCASSILAGGDQYFGPGTRLTVT.

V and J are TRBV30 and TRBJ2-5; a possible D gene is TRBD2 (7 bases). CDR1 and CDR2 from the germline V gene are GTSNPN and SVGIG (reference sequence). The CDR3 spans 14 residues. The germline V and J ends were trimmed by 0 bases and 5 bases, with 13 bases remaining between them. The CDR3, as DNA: TGTGCCTGGAGTGTAGGGGGGGCTTGGGAGACCCAGTACTTC. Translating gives CAWSVGGAWETQYF.

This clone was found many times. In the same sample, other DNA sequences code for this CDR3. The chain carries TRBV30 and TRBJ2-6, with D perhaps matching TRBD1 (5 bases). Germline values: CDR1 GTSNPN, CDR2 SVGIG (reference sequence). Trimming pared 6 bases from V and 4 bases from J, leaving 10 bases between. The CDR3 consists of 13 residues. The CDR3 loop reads CACRAKGANVLTF. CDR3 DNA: TGTGCCTGCAGGGCGAAAGGGGCCAACGTCCTGACTTTC.

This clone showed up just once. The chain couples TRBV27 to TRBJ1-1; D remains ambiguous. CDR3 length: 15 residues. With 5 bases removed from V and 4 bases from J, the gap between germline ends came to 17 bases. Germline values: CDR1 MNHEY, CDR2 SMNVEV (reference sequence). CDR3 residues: CASSLTVQGVTEAFF. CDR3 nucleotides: TGTGCCAGCAGTCTCACCGTTCAAGGAGTCACTGAAGCTTTCTTT.

CDR3 sequence (DNA): TGTGCCAGCAGTTCCTCAGCGGGAGGGACCCACGAGCAGTACTTC. This codes for CASSSSAGGTHEQYF. This sequence joins TRBV27 and TRBJ2-7; 10 nucleotides match TRBD2. The CDR3 contains 15 residues. J gave up 5 bases and V 4 bases, and 8 bases lay outside the gene matches. Germline CDR1 and CDR2: MNHEY and SMNVEV (reference sequence).

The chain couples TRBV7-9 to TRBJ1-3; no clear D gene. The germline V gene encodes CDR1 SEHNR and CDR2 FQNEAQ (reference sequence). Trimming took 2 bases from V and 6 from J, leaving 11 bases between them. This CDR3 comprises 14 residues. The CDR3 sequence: CASSLFGRENTIYF. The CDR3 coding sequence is TGTGCCAGCAGCTTATTCGGAAGGGAAAACACCATATATTTT.

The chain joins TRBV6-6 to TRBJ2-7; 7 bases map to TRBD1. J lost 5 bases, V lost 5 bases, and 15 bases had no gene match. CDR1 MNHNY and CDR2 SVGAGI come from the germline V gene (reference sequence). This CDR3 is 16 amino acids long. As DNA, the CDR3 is TGTGCCAGCAGTACCTCGTGGATGGCAGGGGGTGACGAGCAGTACTTC. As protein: CASSTSWMAGGDEQYF.

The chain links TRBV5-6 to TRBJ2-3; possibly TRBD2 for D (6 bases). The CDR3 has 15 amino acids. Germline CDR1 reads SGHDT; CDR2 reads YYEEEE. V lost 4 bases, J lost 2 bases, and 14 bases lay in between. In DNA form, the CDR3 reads TGTGCCAGCAGCAAGGGTCTGGACTACACAGATACGCAGTATTTT. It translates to CASSKGLDYTDTQYF.

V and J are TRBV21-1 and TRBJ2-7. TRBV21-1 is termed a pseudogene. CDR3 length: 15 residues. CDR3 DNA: TGTGCCAGCAGCAACAGGACGGGGGCAATCAACGAGCAGTACTTC. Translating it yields CASSNRTGAINEQYF.

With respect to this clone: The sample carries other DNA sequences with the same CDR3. The CDR3 is CASSLNLNTEAFF. DNA for the CDR3: TGTGCCAGCAGCCTTAACCTGAACACTGAAGCTTTCTTT. This chain links TRBV5-6 with TRBJ1-1; D gene uncertain. V lost 4 bases, J lost 0 bases, and 7 bases lay in between. The CDR3 consists of 13 residues. Germline CDR1 SGHDT, CDR2 YYEEEE.

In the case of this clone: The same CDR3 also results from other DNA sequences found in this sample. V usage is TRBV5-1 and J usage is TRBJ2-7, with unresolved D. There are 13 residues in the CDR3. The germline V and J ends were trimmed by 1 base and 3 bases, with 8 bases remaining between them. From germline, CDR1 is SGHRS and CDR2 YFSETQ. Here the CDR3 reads CASSLSASYEQYF. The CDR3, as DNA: TGCGCCAGCAGCTTGTCGGCCAGCTACGAGCAGTACTTC.

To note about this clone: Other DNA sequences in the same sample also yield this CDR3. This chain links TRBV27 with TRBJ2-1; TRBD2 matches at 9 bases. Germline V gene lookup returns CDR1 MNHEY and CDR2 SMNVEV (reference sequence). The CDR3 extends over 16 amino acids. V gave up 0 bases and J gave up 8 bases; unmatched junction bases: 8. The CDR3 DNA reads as TGTGCCAGCAGTTTATCGGTAGCGGGAGTTCTAGATGAGCAGTTCTTC. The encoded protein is CASSLSVAGVLDEQFF.